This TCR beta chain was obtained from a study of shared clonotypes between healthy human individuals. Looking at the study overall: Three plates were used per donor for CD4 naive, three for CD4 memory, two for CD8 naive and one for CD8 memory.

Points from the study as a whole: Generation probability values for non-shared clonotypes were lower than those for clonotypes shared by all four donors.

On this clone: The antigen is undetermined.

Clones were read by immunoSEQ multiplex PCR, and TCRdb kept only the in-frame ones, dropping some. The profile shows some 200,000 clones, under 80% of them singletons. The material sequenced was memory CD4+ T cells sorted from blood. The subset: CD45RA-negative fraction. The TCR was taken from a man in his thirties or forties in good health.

Written as DNA, the CDR3 is TGTGCCAGCAGCCGGGGGGCGGGAGAGACCCAGTACTTC. This translates into CASSRGAGETQYF. This rearrangement joins TRBV5-5 to TRBJ2-5, with D tentatively TRBD2 (7 bases). Germline CDR1 SGHKS, CDR2 YYEKEE (reference sequence). The germline V and J ends were trimmed by 4 bases and 4 bases, with 11 bases remaining between them. This CDR3 comprises 13 residues.